Presented here are 30 T cell receptor beta chains from one specimen sequenced in a study of OX40 agonist ivuxolimab in advanced cancers. Method: immunoSEQ multiplex PCR; TCRdb's copy keeps in-frame clones and lacks some. This table has fewer than 30,000 clones, about 90% appearing once. The source material was CD4+ or CD8+ T cells sorted from blood, sampled in a trial of the OX40 agonist ivuxolimab. The origin of the receptors is an adult with an advanced solid tumor such as melanoma, head and neck, liver or kidney cancer.

This clone was seen just once. The V and J genes are TRBV6-5 and TRBJ1-2; D not certain. Between the trimmed V and J ends, which lost 3 bases and 1 base, there was a span of 6 bases. There are 13 residues in the CDR3. CDR1 MNHEY and CDR2 SVGAGI come from the germline V gene. The DNA of the CDR3 is TGTGCCAGCAGTTATGAGGTTAACTATGGCTACACCTTC. Protein product: CASSYEVNYGYTF.

V usage is TRBV14 and J usage is TRBJ2-7; TRBD2 matches 7 bases. Germline-derived CDR1 and CDR2 are SGHDN and FVKESK. The length of the CDR3 is 14 residues. With 0 bases clipped from V and 5 bases from J, the junction kept 4 bases outside the gene matches. This CDR3 reads CASSQDLSGDEQYF. The CDR3 coding sequence is TGTGCCAGCAGCCAAGACCTGAGCGGGGACGAGCAGTACTTC.

The chain combines TRBV28 with TRBJ2-1; TRBD2 agrees at 7 bases. CDR3 size: 13 residues. Germline-derived CDR1 and CDR2 are MDHEN and SYDVKM. V lost 5 bases and J lost 6; bases outside the gene matches: 4. CDR3 residues: CASSPRLANEQFF. The CDR3 coding sequence is TGTGCCAGCAGTCCCCGACTAGCCAATGAGCAGTTCTTC.

The chain has TRBV7-9 and TRBJ1-1, with D possibly matching TRBD1 (5 bases). The germline V and J ends were trimmed by 5 bases and 3 bases, with 13 bases remaining between them. The germline gives CDR1 SEHNR, CDR2 FQNEAQ (reference sequence). This CDR3 is built from 14 residues. The DNA for the CDR3 is TGTGCCAGCAGCCCGTATGACAGTTACACTGAAGCTTTCTTT. Its protein product is CASSPYDSYTEAFF.

CDR3 bases: TGTGCCAGCAGCGTAGGAGGGACAGGGGCTCCCTACGAGCAGTACTTC. Translating gives CASSVGGTGAPYEQYF. V is TRBV9 and J is TRBJ2-7; 10 nucleotides match TRBD1. Germline CDR1 reads SGDLS; CDR2 reads YYNGEE. The CDR3 loop spans 16 amino acids. J lost 2 bases, V lost 0 bases, and 5 bases had no gene match.

The V and J genes are TRBV4-3 and TRBJ2-2, with 8 bases lining up with TRBD1. This CDR3 spans 17 amino acids. CDR1 and CDR2 from the germline V gene are LGHNA and YSLEER. J was trimmed by 4 bases and V by 4 bases; bases with no gene match: 11. For the CDR3, the DNA is TGCGCCAGCAGCCTTTATTCCGGGACAGGATCCACCGGGGAGCTGTTTTTT. The encoded protein is CASSLYSGTGSTGELFF.

A few counts support this clone. This chain connects TRBV11-2 to TRBJ2-4; 7 nucleotides agree with TRBD1. Trimming at V came to 3 bases and at J to 11 bases, leaving 4 bases not matched to a gene. CDR1 and CDR2 from the germline V gene are SGHAT and FQNNGV. There are 12 residues in the CDR3. The CDR3: CASSLTGLVQYF. Written as DNA, the CDR3 is TGTGCCAGCAGCTTGACAGGGTTAGTTCAGTACTTC.

The gene calls are TRBV7-9 and TRBJ2-2; no clear D. CDR3 length equals 13 residues. CDR1 is SEHNR and CDR2 is FQNEAQ in the germline V gene (reference sequence). Trimming stripped 1 base from V and 7 bases from J, with 7 bases between. The DNA for the CDR3 is TGTGCCAGCAGCTTAGTGGCTGGCGGGGAGCTGTTTTTT. Amino acids: CASSLVAGGELFF.

The genes are TRBV5-1 and TRBJ2-7, with 9 bases fitting TRBD2. Germline loops: CDR1 SGHRS, CDR2 YFSETQ. The CDR3 spans 13 residues. The junction had 4 bases not matched to a gene; V was cut back by 3 bases and J by 6 bases. The CDR3 loop is CASSSGLAREQYF. For the CDR3, the DNA is TGCGCCAGCAGCTCCGGACTAGCGCGCGAGCAGTACTTC. Together with reference TRBV5-1 and TRBJ2-7, the CDR3 gives the full variable domain: KAGVTQTPRYLIKTRGQQVTLSCSPISGHRSVSWYQQTPGQGLQFLFEYFSETQRNKGNFPGRFSGRQFSNSRSEMNVSTLELGDSALYLCASSSGLAREQYFGPGTRLTVT.

The chain recombines TRBV6-5 with TRBJ2-1, with 7 bases aligning to TRBD1. Germline V CDR1 and CDR2: MNHEY, SVGAGI. The V and J ends lost 7 bases and 2 bases, in that order; junction bases with no gene match: 5. The CDR3 is 14 residues long. The CDR3 DNA is TGTGCCAGCACCCCGAGGGGGCCCTACAATGAGCAGTTCTTC. Translating gives CASTPRGPYNEQFF.

This clone was counted once. V usage is TRBV5-6 and J usage is TRBJ2-5; TRBD2 matches at 10 bases. Germline V gene data show CDR1 as SGHDT and CDR2 as YYEEEE. After removal of 2 bases from V and 4 bases from J, the junction contained 2 bases not matched to a gene. The CDR3 totals 14 residues. The CDR3 bases are TGTGCCAGCAGCTTCAGCGGGGGGGCAGAGACCCAGTACTTC. Amino acid sequence: CASSFSGGAETQYF.

The rearrangement uses TRBV4-3 and TRBJ1-1, with D perhaps matching TRBD1 (5 bases). CDR3 length: 12 residues. The V gene's germline CDR1 is LGHNA and CDR2 YSLEER. The germline V and J ends were trimmed by 4 bases and 8 bases, with 11 bases remaining between them. CDR3 DNA: TGCGCCAGCAGCCTAGGGACTACCGAAGCTTTCTTT. Translation: CASSLGTTEAFF.

V usage is TRBV29-1 and J usage is TRBJ1-2; D gene uncertain. The V end lost 0 bases, the J end lost 4 bases, and 18 bases lay between the germline ends. CDR1 is SQVTM and CDR2 is ANQGSEA in the germline V gene. CDR3 length equals 16 residues. The CDR3 loop is CSVEDFGNKRLYGYTF. CDR3 sequence (DNA): TGCAGCGTTGAAGATTTCGGAAACAAGAGGCTCTATGGCTACACCTTC.

The chain employs TRBV9 and TRBJ1-2, with 8 positions matching TRBD1. After removal of 2 bases from V and 7 bases from J, the junction contained 4 bases not matched to a gene. Germline V CDR1 and CDR2: SGDLS, YYNGEE. The CDR3 is 13 residues long. CDR3 protein: CASSVGTGGGYTF. The CDR3 DNA is TGTGCCAGCAGCGTCGGGACAGGAGGTGGCTACACCTTC.

This clone was counted once. This chain links TRBV28 with TRBJ2-5; a possible D gene is TRBD1 (5 bases). V lost 5 bases to trimming and J lost 7 bases, with 26 bases between them. Germline CDR1 is MDHEN and CDR2 is SYDVKM. This CDR3 has 17 amino acids. CDR3 nucleotide sequence: TGTGCCAGCAGTCCCCTCACAGGTCTGCTTGATTCTGGGACCCAGTACTTC. Amino acid sequence: CASSPLTGLLDSGTQYF.

CDR3: CASSSRTASTDTQYF. In DNA, the CDR3 is TGTGCCAGCAGCTCAAGGACGGCTAGCACAGATACGCAGTATTTT. The chain carries TRBV9 and TRBJ2-3; D call uncertain. The CDR3 runs to 15 residues. V was trimmed by 4 bases and J by 0 bases, leaving 12 bases between them. Germline V gives CDR1 SGDLS, CDR2 YYNGEE.

The gene calls are TRBV2 and TRBJ1-2; a possible D gene is TRBD1 (5 bases). Germline V gene data show CDR1 as SNHLY and CDR2 as FYNNEI. The ends were cut back, 5 bases at V and 13 bases at J, with 17 bases in the middle. This CDR3 comprises 12 residues. CDR3 sequence (DNA): TGTGCCAGCAGTCCGGGACTGGCTCCTCTCACCTTC. It translates to CASSPGLAPLTF.

The J gene is TRBJ1-6, the V gene TRBV10-3; D not certain. In germline, CDR1 is ENHRY, CDR2 SYGVKD. The CDR3 length is 14 residues. V lost 2 bases, J lost 12 bases, and 14 bases lay in between. The CDR3 sequence: CAISETTARVPLHF. CDR3 bases: TGTGCCATCAGTGAGACGACTGCAAGGGTACCCCTCCACTTT.

V usage is TRBV5-1 and J usage is TRBJ2-1; D is ambiguous. Germline lookup yields CDR1 SGHRS and CDR2 YFSETQ. The CDR3 has 13 residues. Trimming stripped 4 bases from V and 7 bases from J, with 12 bases between. The chain's CDR3 is CASSPPSANEQFF. The DNA for the CDR3 is TGCGCCAGCAGCCCACCATCCGCAAATGAGCAGTTCTTC.

CDR3 in amino acids: CASPHPRESYEQYF. The CDR3 DNA reads as TGTGCCAGCCCCCACCCGAGGGAATCCTACGAGCAGTACTTC. The chain uses TRBV6-1 and TRBJ2-7, with D possibly being TRBD2 (5 bases). The CDR3 length is 14 residues. The ends were cut back, 8 bases at V and 1 base at J, with 15 bases in the middle. Looked up from germline, CDR1 is MNHNS and CDR2 is SASEGT.

J is TRBJ2-1 and V is TRBV19, with 7 bases matching TRBD2. Germline trimming cut 4 bases from V and 0 bases from J; bases unmatched to any gene: 9. CDR1 LNHDA and CDR2 SQIVND come from the germline V gene (reference sequence). The CDR3 is 17 residues long. CDR3 nucleotide sequence: TGTGCCAGTAGTACCACGACTAGCCGCCACTCCTACAATGAGCAGTTCTTC. This translates into CASSTTTSRHSYNEQFF.

The count of this clone is one. The chain joins TRBV5-1 to TRBJ1-1; D perhaps matches TRBD1 (6 bases). Between the trimmed V and J ends, which lost 0 bases and 2 bases, there was a span of 8 bases. This CDR3 spans 14 amino acids. CDR1 and CDR2 from the germline V gene are SGHRS and YFSETQ. CDR3 in amino acids: CASSLGTVNTEAFF. The CDR3 DNA follows: TGCGCCAGCAGCTTGGGGACAGTTAACACTGAAGCTTTCTTT.

V gene TRBV2 combines with J gene TRBJ2-7; either TRBD1 or TRBD2 may supply D (5 bases each). The length of the CDR3 is 12 residues. From germline, CDR1 is SNHLY and CDR2 FYNNEI. The germline V and J ends were trimmed by 7 bases and 3 bases, with 10 bases remaining between them. CDR3 bases: TGTGCCAGCACCGAGAGGGGCTACGAGCAGTACTTC. It yields the protein CASTERGYEQYF.

The chain is built from TRBV7-6 and TRBJ1-1, with D unclear. Trimming took off 5 bases at V and 1 base at J, with 8 bases between the two ends. CDR3 length: 13 residues. In germline, CDR1 is SGHVS, CDR2 FNYEAQ. In nucleotides, the CDR3 is TGTGCCAGCAGCCCTCCCGGGAACACTGAAGCTTTCTTT. It codes for CASSPPGNTEAFF.

The J gene is TRBJ1-1, the V gene TRBV4-3, with TRBD1 matching over 9 bases. This CDR3 contains 20 residues. The trim removed 5 bases at V and 4 bases at J, leaving 23 bases unmatched. The germline gives CDR1 LGHNA, CDR2 YSLEER. The CDR3: CASSIQASWTGVSSGTEAFF. Here the CDR3 DNA reads TGCGCCAGCAGCATACAGGCGAGTTGGACAGGGGTGAGTTCGGGCACTGAAGCTTTCTTT.

The chain joins TRBV21-1 to TRBJ1-1; the D call in the table, TRBD1, was not verified against the DNA. TRBV21-1 is a listed pseudogene. This CDR3 has 15 amino acids. CDR3 bases: TGTGCCAGCAGCATGCCAGACAGGACGAACACTGAAGCTTTCTTT. This gives the protein CASSMPDRTNTEAFF.

The CDR3, as DNA: TGCGCCAGCAGCCAAGATACGAGCGGGGGGTTTAATGAGCAGTTCTTC. Encoded protein: CASSQDTSGGFNEQFF. The rearrangement uses TRBV4-1 and TRBJ2-1, with 9 positions matching TRBD2. The CDR3 extends over 16 amino acids. The trim removed 0 bases at V and 7 bases at J, leaving 7 bases unmatched. Germline V gene lookup returns CDR1 MGHRA and CDR2 YSYEKL.

CDR3 sequence (DNA): TGTGCCAGTAACCCAGTTTGGGGGGCCAAAAACATTCAGTACTTC. Translation gives CASNPVWGAKNIQYF. The chain carries TRBV19 and TRBJ2-4; D may match TRBD1 or TRBD2 (5 bases each). Deletions cut 7 bases from V and 1 base from J, with 14 bases between. Germline CDR1 and CDR2: LNHDA and SQIVND (reference sequence). The CDR3 length is 15 residues.

The chain links TRBV7-6 to TRBJ1-1; D ambiguous. The CDR3 loop spans 11 amino acids. CDR1 is SGHVS and CDR2 is FNYEAQ in the germline V gene. V shed 5 bases and J shed 0 bases, with 1 base lying between them. The CDR3 sequence: CASSMNTEAFF. The CDR3 DNA sequence: TGTGCCAGCAGCATGAACACTGAAGCTTTCTTT.

The CDR3: CASSLSVGWETQYF. DNA for the CDR3: TGTGCCAGCAGCTTATCTGTAGGGTGGGAGACCCAGTACTTC. The chain carries TRBV7-9 and TRBJ2-5; D gene uncertain. There are 14 residues in the CDR3. The germline gives CDR1 SEHNR, CDR2 FQNEAQ (reference sequence). With 2 bases removed from V and 5 bases from J, the gap between germline ends came to 12 bases.